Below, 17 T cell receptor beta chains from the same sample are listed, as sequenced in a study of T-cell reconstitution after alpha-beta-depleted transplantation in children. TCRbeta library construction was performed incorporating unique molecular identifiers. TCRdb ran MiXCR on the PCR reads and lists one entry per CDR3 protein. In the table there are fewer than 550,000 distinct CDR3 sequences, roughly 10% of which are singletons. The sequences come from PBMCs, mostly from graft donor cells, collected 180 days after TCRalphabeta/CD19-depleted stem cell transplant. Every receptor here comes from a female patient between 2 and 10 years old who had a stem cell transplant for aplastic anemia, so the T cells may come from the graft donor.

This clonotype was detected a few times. CDR3: CASSATSGIGRETQYF. The CDR3 nucleotides read TGTGCCAGCAGCGCCACCAGCGGGATCGGGCGAGAGACCCAGTACTTC. The chain employs TRBV9 and TRBJ2-5, with 7 bases that match TRBD2. The CDR3 consists of 16 residues. V dropped 3 bases and J dropped 4; count of bases not matched to a gene: 12. Germline V CDR1 and CDR2: SGDLS, YYNGEE.

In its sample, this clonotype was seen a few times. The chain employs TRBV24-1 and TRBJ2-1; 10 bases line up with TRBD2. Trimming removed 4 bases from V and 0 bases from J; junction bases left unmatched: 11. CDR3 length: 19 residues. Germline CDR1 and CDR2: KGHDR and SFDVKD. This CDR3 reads CATSDTSSGSSSSYNEQFF. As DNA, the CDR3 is TGTGCCACCAGTGACACCTCTAGCGGGAGTTCTAGCTCCTACAATGAGCAGTTCTTC.

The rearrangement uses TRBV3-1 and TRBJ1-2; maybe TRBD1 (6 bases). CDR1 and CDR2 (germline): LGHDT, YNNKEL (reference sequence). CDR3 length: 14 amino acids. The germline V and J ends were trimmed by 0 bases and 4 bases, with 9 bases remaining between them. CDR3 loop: CASSQEGTSYGYTF. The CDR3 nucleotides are TGTGCCAGCAGCCAAGAGGGGACATCCTATGGCTACACCTTC.

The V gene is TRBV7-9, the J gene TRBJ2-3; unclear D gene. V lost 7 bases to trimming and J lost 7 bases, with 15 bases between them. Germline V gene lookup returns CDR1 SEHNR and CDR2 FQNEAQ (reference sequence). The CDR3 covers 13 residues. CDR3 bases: TGTGCCAGCAACCCCCCTTATCGATATACGCAGTATTTT. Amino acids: CASNPPYRYTQYF.

The chain's CDR3 is CAITRTVGNTGELFF. CDR3 nucleotide sequence: TGTGCCATCACCCGGACAGTCGGGAACACCGGGGAGCTGTTTTTT. The chain is built from TRBV10-3 and TRBJ2-2, with a possible D match to TRBD1 (6 bases). V lost 7 bases to trimming and J lost 1 base, with 13 bases between them. This CDR3 has 15 amino acids. Germline V gives CDR1 ENHRY, CDR2 SYGVKD.

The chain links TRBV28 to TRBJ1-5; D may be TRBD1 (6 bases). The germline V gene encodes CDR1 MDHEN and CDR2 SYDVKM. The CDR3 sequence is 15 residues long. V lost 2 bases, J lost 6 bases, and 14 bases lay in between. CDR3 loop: CASSLRQVGLQPQHF. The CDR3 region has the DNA TGTGCCAGCAGTTTAAGACAGGTGGGGCTTCAGCCCCAGCATTTT.

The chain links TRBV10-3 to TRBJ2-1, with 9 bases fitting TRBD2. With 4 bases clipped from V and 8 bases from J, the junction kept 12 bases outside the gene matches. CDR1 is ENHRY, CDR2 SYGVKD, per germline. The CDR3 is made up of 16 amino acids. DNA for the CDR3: TGTGCCATCAGTGTATCTAGCGGGAATGTTTCGGATGAGCAGTTCTTC. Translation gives CAISVSSGNVSDEQFF.

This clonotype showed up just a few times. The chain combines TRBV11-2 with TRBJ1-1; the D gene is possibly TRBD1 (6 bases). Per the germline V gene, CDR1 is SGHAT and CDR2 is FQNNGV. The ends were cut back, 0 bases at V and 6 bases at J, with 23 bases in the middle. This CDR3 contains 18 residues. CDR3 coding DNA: TGTGCCAGCAGCTTAGATCCGGGGGGCCCGAGGCGGGTGGCTGAAGCTTTCTTT. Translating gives CASSLDPGGPRRVAEAFF. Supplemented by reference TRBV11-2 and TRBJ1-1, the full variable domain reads EAGVAQSPRYKIIEKRQSVAFWCNPISGHATLYWYQQILGQGPKLLIQFQNNGVVDDSQLPKDRFSAERLKGVDSTLKIQPAKLEDSAVYLCASSLDPGGPRRVAEAFFGQGTRLTVV.

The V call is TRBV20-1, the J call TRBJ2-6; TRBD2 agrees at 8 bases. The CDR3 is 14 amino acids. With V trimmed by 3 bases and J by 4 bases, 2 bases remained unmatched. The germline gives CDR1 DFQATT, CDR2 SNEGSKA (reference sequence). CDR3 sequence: CSARASGGANVLTF. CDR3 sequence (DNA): TGCAGTGCTAGGGCTAGCGGGGGGGCCAACGTCCTGACTTTC.

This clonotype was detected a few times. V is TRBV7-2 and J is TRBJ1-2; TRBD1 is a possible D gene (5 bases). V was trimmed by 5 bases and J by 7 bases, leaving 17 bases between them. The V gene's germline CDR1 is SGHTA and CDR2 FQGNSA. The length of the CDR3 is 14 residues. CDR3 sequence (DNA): TGTGCCAGCAGCGCCCACAAGGGGCGGAGTGGCTACACCTTC. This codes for CASSAHKGRSGYTF.

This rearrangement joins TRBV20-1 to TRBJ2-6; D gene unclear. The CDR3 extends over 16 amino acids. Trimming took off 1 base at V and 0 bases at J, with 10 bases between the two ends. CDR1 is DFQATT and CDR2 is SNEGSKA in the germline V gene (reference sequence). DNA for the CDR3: TGCAGTGCTAGAGGGACCGCTAACTCTGGGGCCAACGTCCTGACTTTC. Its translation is CSARGTANSGANVLTF.

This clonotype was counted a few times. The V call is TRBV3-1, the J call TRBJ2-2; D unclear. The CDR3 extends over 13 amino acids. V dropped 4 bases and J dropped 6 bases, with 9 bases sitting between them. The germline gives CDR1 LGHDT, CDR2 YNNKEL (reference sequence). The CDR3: CASSPLTAGELFF. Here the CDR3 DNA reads TGTGCCAGCAGCCCCCTGACGGCCGGGGAGCTGTTTTTT.

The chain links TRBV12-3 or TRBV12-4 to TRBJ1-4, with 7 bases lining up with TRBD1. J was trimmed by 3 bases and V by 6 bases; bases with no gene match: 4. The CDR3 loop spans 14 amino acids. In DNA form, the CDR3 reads TGTGCCAGCAGACAGGGACAGTCTAATGAAAAACTGTTTTTT. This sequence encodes CASRQGQSNEKLFF.

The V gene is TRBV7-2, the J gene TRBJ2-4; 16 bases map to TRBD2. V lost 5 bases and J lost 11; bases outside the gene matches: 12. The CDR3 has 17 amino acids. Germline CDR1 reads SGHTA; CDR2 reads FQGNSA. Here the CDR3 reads CASSPRGTSGRGAVQYF. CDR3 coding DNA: TGTGCCAGCAGCCCGAGAGGGACTAGCGGGAGGGGGGCAGTTCAGTACTTC.

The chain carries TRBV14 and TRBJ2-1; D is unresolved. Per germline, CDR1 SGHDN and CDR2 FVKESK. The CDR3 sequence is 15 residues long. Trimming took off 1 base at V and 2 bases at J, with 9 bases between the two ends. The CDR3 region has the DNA TGTGCCAGCAGCCAAGCAAGGGAACCCTACAATGAGCAGTTCTTC. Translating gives CASSQAREPYNEQFF. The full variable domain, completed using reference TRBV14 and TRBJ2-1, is EAGVTQFPSHSVIEKGQTVTLRCDPISGHDNLYWYRRVMGKEIKFLLHFVKESKQDESGMPNNRFLAERTGGTYSTLKVQPAELEDSGVYFCASSQAREPYNEQFFGPGTRLTVL.

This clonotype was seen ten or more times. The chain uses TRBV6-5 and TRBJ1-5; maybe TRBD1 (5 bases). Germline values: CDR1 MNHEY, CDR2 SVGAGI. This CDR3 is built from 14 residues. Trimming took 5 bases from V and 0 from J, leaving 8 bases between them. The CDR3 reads CASSPQASNQPQHF. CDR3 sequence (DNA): TGTGCCAGCAGTCCACAGGCTAGCAATCAGCCCCAGCATTTT.

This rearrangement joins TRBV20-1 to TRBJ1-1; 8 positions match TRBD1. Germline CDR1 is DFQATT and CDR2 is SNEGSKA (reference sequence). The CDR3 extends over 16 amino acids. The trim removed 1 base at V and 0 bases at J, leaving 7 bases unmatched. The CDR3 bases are TGCAGTGCTAGAGGCAGGGGGCGCGTAGTGAACACTGAAGCTTTCTTT. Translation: CSARGRGRVVNTEAFF.